This TCR beta chain originates from a study of early T cells in non-severe SARS-CoV-2 infection. In this sample, this clonotype turned up a few times. The CDR3 has 14 amino acids. Germline V gene sequence: CDR1 WNHNN, CDR2 SYGVQD (reference sequence). The ends were cut back, 2 bases at V and 10 bases at J, with 15 bases in the middle. One entry per CDR3 protein results from TCRdb running MiXCR on the 5' RACE reads. Among 65,000 to 95,000 distinct CDR3 sequences listed, roughly an eighth were seen once. This receptor was obtained from an adult who was a healthcare worker with PCR-confirmed SARS-CoV-2 infection or an uninfected control (not recorded which). The donor label of this sample is uncertain. J is TRBJ2-1 and V is TRBV10-1, with D perhaps matching TRBD2 (6 bases). Sequencing used whole blood, obtained at baseline. The CDR3 DNA reads as TGCGCCAGCAGTGAGGCGGGACCCGCCAGCGAGCAGTTCTTC. Translation gives CASSEAGPASEQFF.